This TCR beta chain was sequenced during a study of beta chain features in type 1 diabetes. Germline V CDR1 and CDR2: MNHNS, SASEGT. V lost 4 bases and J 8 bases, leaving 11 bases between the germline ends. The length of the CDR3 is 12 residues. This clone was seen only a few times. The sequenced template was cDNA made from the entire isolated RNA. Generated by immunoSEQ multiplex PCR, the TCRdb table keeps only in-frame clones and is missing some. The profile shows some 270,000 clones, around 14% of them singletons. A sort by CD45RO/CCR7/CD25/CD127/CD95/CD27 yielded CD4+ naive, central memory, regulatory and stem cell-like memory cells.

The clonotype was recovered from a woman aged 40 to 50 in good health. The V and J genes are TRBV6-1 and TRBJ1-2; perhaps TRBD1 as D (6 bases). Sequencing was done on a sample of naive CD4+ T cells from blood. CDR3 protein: CASSGTVVGYTF. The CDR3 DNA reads TGTGCCAGCAGTGGGACAGTGGTCGGCTACACCTTC.